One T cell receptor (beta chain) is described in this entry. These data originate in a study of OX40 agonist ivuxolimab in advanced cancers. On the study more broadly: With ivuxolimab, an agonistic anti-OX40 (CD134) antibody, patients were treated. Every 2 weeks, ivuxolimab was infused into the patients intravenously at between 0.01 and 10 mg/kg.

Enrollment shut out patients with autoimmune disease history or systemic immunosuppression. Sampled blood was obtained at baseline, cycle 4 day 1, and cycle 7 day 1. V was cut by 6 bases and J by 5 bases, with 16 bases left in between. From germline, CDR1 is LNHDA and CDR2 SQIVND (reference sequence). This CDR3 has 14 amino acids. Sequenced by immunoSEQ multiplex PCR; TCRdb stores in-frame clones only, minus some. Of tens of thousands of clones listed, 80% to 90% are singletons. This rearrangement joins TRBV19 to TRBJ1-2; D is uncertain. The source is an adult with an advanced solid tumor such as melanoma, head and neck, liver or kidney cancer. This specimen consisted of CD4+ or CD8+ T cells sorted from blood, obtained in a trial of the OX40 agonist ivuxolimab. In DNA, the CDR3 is TGTGCCAGTAGATTCAGAGGACCCCCTTATGGCTACACCTTC. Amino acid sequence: CASRFRGPPYGYTF. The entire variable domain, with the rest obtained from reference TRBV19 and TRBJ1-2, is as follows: DGGITQSPKYLFRKEGQNVTLSCEQNLNHDAMYWYRQDPGQGLRLIYYSQIVNDFQKGDIAEGYSVSREKKESFPLTVTSAQKNPTAFYLCASRFRGPPYGYTFGSGTRLTVV.